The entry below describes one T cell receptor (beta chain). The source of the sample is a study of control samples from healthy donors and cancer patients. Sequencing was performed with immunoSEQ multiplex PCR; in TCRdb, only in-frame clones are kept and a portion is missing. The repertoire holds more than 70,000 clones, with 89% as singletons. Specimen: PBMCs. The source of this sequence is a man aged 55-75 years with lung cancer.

Here the CDR3 reads CASSLGGTGNTEAFF. In DNA, the CDR3 is TGTGCCAGCAGCTTAGGCGGGACAGGGAACACTGAAGCTTTCTTT. The chain links TRBV11-2 to TRBJ1-1, with 8 bases matching TRBD1. CDR1 and CDR2 from the germline V gene are SGHAT and FQNNGV. V lost 1 base and J lost 1; bases outside the gene matches: 2. The CDR3 is 15 residues long.